This passage covers 7 T cell receptor beta chains from one sample sequenced in a study of circulating tumor DNA in untreated peripheral T-cell lymphoma. Libraries were prepared by immunoSEQ multiplex PCR; TCRdb keeps only in-frame clonotypes and omits some of them. This repertoire shows about 8,500 clones, around four fifths found once; its top ten account for approximately 2%. Source material: tumor tissue. The receptors were gathered from a human donor with peripheral T-cell lymphoma.

CDR3 sequence reads: CASTFDRLNEKLFF. The CDR3 coding sequence is TGCGCCAGCACGTTCGACAGGCTAAATGAAAAACTGTTTTTT. The chain employs TRBV5-1 and TRBJ1-4; D may be TRBD1 (6 bases). Germline V gene lookup returns CDR1 SGHRS and CDR2 YFSETQ. The CDR3 runs 14 residues. V was pared by 6 bases and J by 5 bases, with 14 bases between.

Note on this clone: One end of the junction is discordant with germline, which a read error may explain. The V gene is TRBV7-2, the J gene TRBJ2-3; D gene ambiguous. The V gene's germline CDR1 is SGHTA and CDR2 FQGNSA. The CDR3 contains 13 residues. The CDR3 sequence is CASSLATPDTQYF. CDR3 DNA sequence: TGTGCTAGCAGCTTAGCCACCCCAGATACGCAGTATTTT.

This sequence joins TRBV10-2 and TRBJ2-1, with D perhaps matching TRBD1 or TRBD2 (5 bases each). In germline, CDR1 is WSHSY, CDR2 SAAADI. This CDR3 spans 15 amino acids. The germline V and J ends were trimmed by 1 base and 7 bases, with 14 bases remaining between them. The DNA for the CDR3 is TGCGCCAGCAGTGAGTACCGGGACCCTTGGAATGAGCAGTTCTTC. Translated, it gives CASSEYRDPWNEQFF.

The chain joins TRBV18 to TRBJ1-5; weak D call: TRBD1 (5 bases). CDR1 is KGHSH, CDR2 LQKENI, per germline. This CDR3 region has 16 residues. V lost 1 base and J 4 bases, leaving 14 bases between the germline ends. As DNA, the CDR3 is TGTGCCAGCTCACCACTTGACAGCGATATTAATCAGCCCCAGCATTTT. It is translated as CASSPLDSDINQPQHF.

The gene calls are TRBV6-8 and TRBJ1-2; D may be TRBD1 (5 bases). Between the trimmed V and J ends, which lost 7 bases and 6 bases, there was a span of 15 bases. There are 13 residues in the CDR3. CDR1 is MNHGY, CDR2 SAAAGT, per germline. Here the CDR3 DNA reads TGTGCCAGCAAGGGGAAGGTCTTACATGGCTACACCTTC. Its protein is CASKGKVLHGYTF.

V is TRBV11-3 and J is TRBJ2-5, with D tentatively TRBD2 (6 bases). Trimming removed 1 base from V and 4 bases from J, with 13 bases in between. The CDR3 is made up of 15 amino acids. The V gene's germline CDR1 is SGHNT and CDR2 YENEEA. CDR3 loop: CASSLVLVGGETQYF. The DNA for the CDR3 is TGTGCCAGCAGCTTAGTTTTGGTGGGAGGAGAGACCCAGTACTTC.

The chain is built from TRBV9 and TRBJ1-4, with D uncertain. Germline V lookup: CDR1 SGDLS, CDR2 YYNGEE. Deletions cut 5 bases from V and 5 bases from J, with 16 bases between. The CDR3 length is 15 residues. CDR3 nucleotide sequence: TGTGCCAGCAGTCCTCTTCGGGCCTCGAATGAAAAACTGTTTTTT. The encoded protein is CASSPLRASNEKLFF.